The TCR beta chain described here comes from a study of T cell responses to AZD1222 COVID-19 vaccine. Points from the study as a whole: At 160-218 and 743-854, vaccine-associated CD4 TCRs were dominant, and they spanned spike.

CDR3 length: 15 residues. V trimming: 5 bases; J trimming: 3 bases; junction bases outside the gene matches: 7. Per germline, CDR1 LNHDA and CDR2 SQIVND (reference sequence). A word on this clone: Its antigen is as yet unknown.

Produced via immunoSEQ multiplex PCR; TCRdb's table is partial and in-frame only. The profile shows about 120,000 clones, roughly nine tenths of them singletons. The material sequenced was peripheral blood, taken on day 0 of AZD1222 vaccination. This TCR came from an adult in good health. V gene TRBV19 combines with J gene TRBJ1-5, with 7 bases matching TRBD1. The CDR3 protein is CASSPTGQYNQPQHF. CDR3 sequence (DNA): TGTGCCAGTAGTCCAACGGGACAGTACAATCAGCCCCAGCATTTT. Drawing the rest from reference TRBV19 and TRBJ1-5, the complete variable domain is DGGITQSPKYLFRKEGQNVTLSCEQNLNHDAMYWYRQDPGQGLRLIYYSQIVNDFQKGDIAEGYSVSREKKESFPLTVTSAQKNPTAFYLCASSPTGQYNQPQHFGDGTRLSIL.